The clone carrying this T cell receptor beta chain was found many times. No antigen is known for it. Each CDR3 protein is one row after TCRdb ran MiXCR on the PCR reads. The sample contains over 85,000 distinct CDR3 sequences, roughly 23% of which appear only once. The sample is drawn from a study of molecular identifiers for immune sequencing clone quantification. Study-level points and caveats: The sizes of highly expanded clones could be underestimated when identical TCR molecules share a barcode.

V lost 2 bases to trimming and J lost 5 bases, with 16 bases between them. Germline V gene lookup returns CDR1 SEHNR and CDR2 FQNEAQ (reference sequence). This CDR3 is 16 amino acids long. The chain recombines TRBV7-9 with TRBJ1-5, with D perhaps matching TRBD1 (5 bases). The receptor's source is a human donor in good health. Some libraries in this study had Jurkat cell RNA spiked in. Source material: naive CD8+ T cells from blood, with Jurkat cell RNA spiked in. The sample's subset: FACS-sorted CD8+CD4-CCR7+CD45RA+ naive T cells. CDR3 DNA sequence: TGTGCCAGCAGCTTATTCCGCGGAGGGGTGGATCAGCCCCAGCATTTT. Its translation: CASSLFRGGVDQPQHF. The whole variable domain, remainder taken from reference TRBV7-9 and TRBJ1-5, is DTGVSQNPRHKITKRGQNVTFRCDPISEHNRLYWYRQTLGQGPEFLTYFQNEAQLEKSRLLSDRFSAERPKGSFSTLEIQRTEQGDSAMYLCASSLFRGGVDQPQHFGDGTRLSIL.